One and the same sample provided the 31 T cell receptor beta chains below, sequenced in a study of blood T cells in healthy people across ages. Together with a sample-barcoded 5' primer, a J-beta primer mix was included in a second PCR lasting about 7 to 11 cycles. MiXCR, run by TCRdb on the 5' RACE reads, gives a single entry per CDR3 protein. Among 600,000 to 650,000 distinct CDR3 sequences, about 54% were seen once, and the ten largest hold over 35%. The sequencing sample was made of blood. The receptors stem from a man aged 60-69 years in good health.

The chain links TRBV25-1 to TRBJ2-5; possibly TRBD2 for D (6 bases). The CDR3 has 12 residues. Germline CDR1 MGHDK, CDR2 SYGVNS. Trimming removed 8 bases from V and 4 bases from J, with 11 bases in between. This CDR3 is CASLGGGETQYF. CDR3 bases: TGTGCCAGCCTGGGGGGTGGAGAGACCCAGTACTTC. Filled out from reference TRBV25-1 and TRBJ2-5, the complete variable domain reads EADIYQTPRYLVIGTGKKITLECSQTMGHDKMYWYQQDPGMELHLIHYSYGVNSTEKGDLSSESTVSRIRTEHFPLTLESARPSHTSQYLCASLGGGETQYFGPGTRLLVL.

The chain has TRBV29-1 and TRBJ1-1; tentatively, D is TRBD1 (5 bases). CDR1 and CDR2 (germline): SQVTM, ANQGSEA. V shed 7 bases and J shed 10 bases, with 16 bases lying between them. This CDR3 comprises 11 residues. DNA of the CDR3: TGCAGCGCCTCCCCGCCAGGGCCAGCTTTCTTT. This sequence encodes CSASPPGPAFF.

A word on this clonotype: This clone may be a read error of a much larger clone one base away. The V and J genes are TRBV7-9 and TRBJ1-4; no firm D call. Germline CDR1 is SEHNR and CDR2 is FQNEAQ (reference sequence). This CDR3 contains 13 residues. The ends were cut back, 5 bases at V and 7 bases at J, with 11 bases in the middle. CDR3: CASSAPVGEKLFF. Written as DNA, the CDR3 is TGTGCCAGCAGCGCCCCCGTAGGTGAAAAACTGTTTTTT.

This clonotype was detected once. V is TRBV4-2 and J is TRBJ2-1; TRBD2 matches at 10 bases. Germline V gives CDR1 LGHNA, CDR2 YNFKEQ. V lost 0 bases, J lost 12 bases, and 23 bases stayed unmatched. The CDR3 length is 20 residues. CDR3 region: CASSQERVAGGPSRTDTQFF. Here the CDR3 DNA reads TGTGCCAGCAGCCAAGAGAGGGTAGCGGGGGGTCCCTCCCGCACAGATACGCAGTTCTTC.

The CDR3 reads CASGRAGTYGYTF. The CDR3 nucleotides are TGTGCCAGCGGGCGAGCGGGGACCTATGGCTACACCTTC. The chain combines TRBV27 with TRBJ1-2, with a tentative D call TRBD1 (5 bases). The germline V and J ends were trimmed by 8 bases and 4 bases, with 14 bases remaining between them. The CDR3 consists of 13 residues. Germline V gene sequence: CDR1 MNHEY, CDR2 SMNVEV (reference sequence).

The rearrangement links TRBV28 to TRBJ1-2; D gene ambiguous. V shed 6 bases and J shed 7 bases, with 9 bases lying between them. Germline CDR1 and CDR2: MDHEN and SYDVKM. This CDR3 contains 11 residues. This CDR3 reads CASSPQAGYTF. CDR3 DNA: TGTGCCAGCAGCCCCCAAGCTGGCTACACCTTC.

Here the CDR3 DNA reads TGTGCCAGCAGATACAGATCTGAAGCTTTCTTT. As protein: CASRYRSEAFF. The V call is TRBV12-3 or TRBV12-4, the J call TRBJ1-1; D gene unclear. This CDR3 is built from 11 residues. V lost 6 bases and J 6 bases, leaving 8 bases between the germline ends.

The rearrangement joins TRBV20-1 to TRBJ2-3; 12 bases are shared with TRBD2. Germline CDR1 is DFQATT and CDR2 is SNEGSKA (reference sequence). The CDR3 loop spans 17 amino acids. V trimming: 1 base; J trimming: 1 base; junction bases outside the gene matches: 6. CDR3 region: CSARVLAGGPGTDTQYF. In nucleotides, the CDR3 is TGCAGTGCTAGAGTTCTAGCGGGGGGGCCTGGCACAGATACGCAGTATTTT.

This rearrangement joins TRBV4-1 to TRBJ2-1; the match to TRBD2 covers 8 bases. CDR3 length: 19 amino acids. The germline gives CDR1 MGHRA, CDR2 YSYEKL. Trimming removed 3 bases from V and 3 bases from J; junction bases left unmatched: 16. This chain's CDR3 is CASSQGEVGGGHSYNEQFF. CDR3 in DNA: TGCGCCAGCAGCCAGGGCGAAGTCGGGGGGGGACACAGCTACAATGAGCAGTTCTTC.

This clonotype was counted between two and nine times. This chain links TRBV29-1 with TRBJ2-1; 7 bases agree with TRBD1. V lost 4 bases and J lost 2; bases outside the gene matches: 5. This CDR3 comprises 14 residues. Germline V gene lookup returns CDR1 SQVTM and CDR2 ANQGSEA. DNA of the CDR3: TGCAGCGTTGGGTGGGGACAGCCCTACAATGAGCAGTTCTTC. It codes for CSVGWGQPYNEQFF.

The rearrangement links TRBV20-1 to TRBJ2-1; possibly TRBD2 for D (7 bases). Trimming left V 7 bases short and J 8 bases short, with 15 bases between. There are 12 residues in the CDR3. The germline V gene encodes CDR1 DFQATT and CDR2 SNEGSKA (reference sequence). The CDR3 nucleotides are TGCAGTGGGGGGCAGGGGAGGGATGAGCAGTTCTTC. Translation: CSGGQGRDEQFF.

The chain combines TRBV29-1 with TRBJ1-1; maybe TRBD1 (5 bases). Germline CDR1 reads SQVTM; CDR2 reads ANQGSEA. The CDR3 has 13 amino acids. V lost 4 bases, J lost 3 bases, and 12 bases lay in between. CDR3 in amino acids: CSVVQGRYTEAFF. The CDR3 region has the DNA TGCAGCGTTGTCCAGGGTCGATACACTGAAGCTTTCTTT.

The chain uses TRBV9 and TRBJ2-3; D perhaps matches TRBD1 (6 bases). The CDR3 runs 14 residues. The germline gives CDR1 SGDLS, CDR2 YYNGEE. Trimming left V 4 bases short and J 1 base short, with 10 bases between. The CDR3 DNA reads as TGTGCCAGCAGCTGGACAGCTGGCACAGATACGCAGTATTTT. This codes for CASSWTAGTDTQYF.

The chain combines TRBV6-5 with TRBJ1-6, with D maybe TRBD1 (6 bases). Germline V gives CDR1 MNHEY, CDR2 SVGAGI. This CDR3 region has 15 residues. Trimming cost V 0 bases and J 6 bases, with 9 bases left between them. The CDR3 loop is CASSYSGGPNSPLHF. CDR3 DNA: TGTGCCAGCAGTTACTCGGGGGGCCCTAATTCACCCCTCCACTTT.

This clonotype was detected only once. V is TRBV5-1 and J is TRBJ2-1, with 8 positions matching TRBD1. The CDR3 spans 14 residues. Unmatched junction bases numbered 5, after V lost 1 base and J lost 8 bases. In germline, CDR1 is SGHRS, CDR2 YFSETQ. The DNA of the CDR3 is TGCGCCAGCAGCTTGACAGGGGGGCGGGATGAGCAGTTCTTC. This codes for CASSLTGGRDEQFF.

The chain recombines TRBV20-1 with TRBJ2-3; D call uncertain. This CDR3 is built from 14 residues. Germline V lookup: CDR1 DFQATT, CDR2 SNEGSKA (reference sequence). Trimming took 4 bases from V and 4 from J, leaving 15 bases between them. The CDR3 reads CSANRAPEADTQYF. Written as DNA, the CDR3 is TGCAGTGCTAATCGGGCCCCCGAGGCAGATACGCAGTATTTT.

The J gene is TRBJ1-2, the V gene TRBV5-5, with 8 bases matching TRBD1. Germline-derived CDR1 and CDR2 are SGHKS and YYEKEE (reference sequence). The CDR3 length is 14 residues. The junction had 5 bases not matched to a gene; V was cut back by 3 bases and J by 4 bases. CDR3 sequence reads: CASSSGQALYGYTF. Written as DNA, the CDR3 is TGTGCCAGCAGCTCGGGACAGGCACTCTATGGCTACACCTTC.

This clonotype was seen a handful of times. This sequence joins TRBV20-1 and TRBJ1-6; weak D call: TRBD1 (5 bases). Germline V gene lookup returns CDR1 DFQATT and CDR2 SNEGSKA (reference sequence). V was clipped by 0 bases and J by 4 bases, with 13 bases between them. The CDR3 runs 16 residues. Here the CDR3 DNA reads TGCAGTGCTAGAGATATGGGGCAGTCTTATAATTCACCCCTCCACTTT. This gives the protein CSARDMGQSYNSPLHF.

Notes on this clonotype: Since a much larger clone is just one base distant, this may be a read error. The genes are TRBV20-1 and TRBJ2-5; TRBD2 matches at 9 bases. Germline CDR1 reads DFQATT; CDR2 reads SNEGSKA (reference sequence). The CDR3 has 15 amino acids. With V trimmed by 4 bases and J by 11 bases, 17 bases remained unmatched. CDR3 bases: TGCAGTGCTACTGGGGCCGGACTAGCGACGAATGAGCAGTACTTC. The encoded protein is CSATGAGLATNEQYF.

A few counts support this clonotype. The chain carries TRBV10-3 and TRBJ2-1; D gene unclear. There are 13 residues in the CDR3. Germline V CDR1 and CDR2: ENHRY, SYGVKD. V was pared by 0 bases and J by 14 bases, with 14 bases between. The CDR3 loop reads CAISESREGQEFF. Written as DNA, the CDR3 is TGTGCCATCAGTGAGTCTAGAGAAGGGCAAGAGTTCTTC.

The V call is TRBV15, the J call TRBJ2-1; TRBD2 agrees at 7 bases. V was pared by 4 bases and J by 2 bases, with 5 bases of the junction left unmatched. There are 15 residues in the CDR3. Germline-derived CDR1 and CDR2 are LNHNV and YYDKDF (reference sequence). CDR3 in DNA: TGTGCCACCAGCACCGGACTAGTGACCTACAATGAGCAGTTCTTC. Translating it yields CATSTGLVTYNEQFF.

V usage is TRBV24-1 and J usage is TRBJ2-7, with D unresolved. The J call is doubtful: the DNA matches TRBJ2-5 better. The length of the CDR3 is 12 residues. Germline lookup yields CDR1 KGHDR and CDR2 SFDVKD. The CDR3 protein is CATSGPGGTQYF. CDR3 bases: TGTGCCACCAGTGGGCCCGGCGGGACCCAGTACTTC.

This clonotype was found a few times. The J gene is TRBJ2-6, the V gene TRBV27; 8 bases align to TRBD1. Germline assignment: CDR1 MNHEY and CDR2 SMNVEV (reference sequence). J was trimmed by 1 base and V by 5 bases; bases with no gene match: 10. The CDR3 has 18 residues. CDR3: CASSPLGQGGSGANVLTF. The CDR3 nucleotides read TGTGCCAGCAGTCCCCTCGGACAGGGAGGATCTGGGGCCAACGTCCTGACTTTC.

The V call is TRBV6-1, the J call TRBJ2-4, with a possible D match to TRBD1 (5 bases). Trimming removed 1 base from V and 12 bases from J, with 13 bases in between. The germline gives CDR1 MNHNS, CDR2 SASEGT. The CDR3 covers 13 residues. In nucleotides, the CDR3 is TGTGCCAGCAGTGAAGGAAGGGGTTACGATCAGTACTTC. The encoded protein is CASSEGRGYDQYF.

V usage is TRBV20-1 and J usage is TRBJ2-5; the match to TRBD2 covers 9 bases. The DNA end favors TRBJ2-7, so the J call may be wrong. The CDR3 runs to 16 residues. Germline loops: CDR1 DFQATT, CDR2 SNEGSKA (reference sequence). The CDR3 is CSAKMGLAGTLGEQYF. CDR3 nucleotides: TGCAGTGCTAAAATGGGCCTAGCGGGGACCCTAGGCGAGCAGTACTTC.

The chain couples TRBV5-1 to TRBJ2-6; no clear D gene. The CDR3 length is 15 residues. Germline lookup yields CDR1 SGHRS and CDR2 YFSETQ. Trimming pared 5 bases from V and 0 bases from J, leaving 9 bases between. As DNA, the CDR3 is TGCGCCAGCAGTTGGTCGGCCTCTGGGGCCAACGTCCTGACTTTC. This gives the protein CASSWSASGANVLTF. The whole variable domain, remainder taken from reference TRBV5-1 and TRBJ2-6, is KAGVTQTPRYLIKTRGQQVTLSCSPISGHRSVSWYQQTPGQGLQFLFEYFSETQRNKGNFPGRFSGRQFSNSRSEMNVSTLELGDSALYLCASSWSASGANVLTFGAGSRLTVL.

The rearrangement joins TRBV2 to TRBJ2-1, with 11 bases fitting TRBD1. CDR1 SNHLY and CDR2 FYNNEI come from the germline V gene. Trimming at V came to 6 bases and at J to 9 bases, leaving 7 bases not matched to a gene. The CDR3 has 14 amino acids. CDR3 nucleotide sequence: TGTGCCAGCAGCGTGGACAGGGGGCGGGGTGAGCAGTTCTTC. Protein: CASSVDRGRGEQFF.

The chain has TRBV6-4 and TRBJ2-1; D possibly corresponds to TRBD1 (5 bases). Trimming left V 3 bases short and J 2 bases short, with 5 bases between. The CDR3 sequence is 13 residues long. Germline CDR1 MRHNA, CDR2 SNTAGT. CDR3: CASSEGAYNEQFF. The CDR3 region has the DNA TGTGCCAGCAGTGAAGGGGCCTACAATGAGCAGTTCTTC.

In this sample, this clonotype turned up a few times. This chain joins TRBV20-1 and TRBJ1-6; a weak D match, TRBD1 (5 bases). V lost 2 bases and J 0 bases, leaving 11 bases between the germline ends. The CDR3 has 16 residues. Germline V gene data show CDR1 as DFQATT and CDR2 as SNEGSKA (reference sequence). Here the CDR3 DNA reads TGCAGTGCTAGACATAGGGGTAGCTCCTATAATTCACCCCTCCACTTT. Translated: CSARHRGSSYNSPLHF.

The rearrangement uses TRBV6-6 and TRBJ2-4, with TRBD1 as a possible D gene (6 bases). The germline V gene has CDR1 MNHNY and CDR2 SVGAGI (reference sequence). With 0 bases removed from V and 8 bases from J, the gap between germline ends came to 14 bases. This CDR3 has 15 residues. As DNA, the CDR3 is TGTGCCAGCAGTTACTCACTGGGCAGGGGCGACATTCAGTACTTC. This encodes CASSYSLGRGDIQYF.

This clonotype was counted between two and nine times. V usage is TRBV5-4 and J usage is TRBJ2-6; D may correspond to TRBD1 or TRBD2 (6 bases each). CDR1 SGHNT and CDR2 YYREEE come from the germline V gene (reference sequence). Trimming cost V 0 bases and J 0 bases, with 13 bases left between them. The CDR3 has 18 amino acids. The CDR3 here is CASSLAGAVYSGANVLTF. CDR3 DNA: TGTGCCAGCAGCTTGGCGGGGGCCGTATACTCTGGGGCCAACGTCCTGACTTTC.